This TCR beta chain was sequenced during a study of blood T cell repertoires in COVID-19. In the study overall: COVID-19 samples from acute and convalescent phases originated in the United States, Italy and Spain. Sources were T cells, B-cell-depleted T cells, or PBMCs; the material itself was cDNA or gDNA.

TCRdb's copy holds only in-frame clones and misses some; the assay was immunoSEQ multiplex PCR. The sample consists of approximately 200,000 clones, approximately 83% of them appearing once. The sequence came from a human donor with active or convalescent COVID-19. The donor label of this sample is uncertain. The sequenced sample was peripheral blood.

CDR3 DNA: TGTGCCAGTAGTATAGGTTACGGAGGTTATCAGCCCCAGCATTTT. Protein sequence: CASSIGYGGYQPQHF. The V call is TRBV19, the J call TRBJ1-5; D is uncertain. The CDR3 contains 15 residues. Looked up from germline, CDR1 is LNHDA and CDR2 is SQIVND (reference sequence). V was shortened by 1 base and J by 5 bases, with 12 bases between the two germline ends.